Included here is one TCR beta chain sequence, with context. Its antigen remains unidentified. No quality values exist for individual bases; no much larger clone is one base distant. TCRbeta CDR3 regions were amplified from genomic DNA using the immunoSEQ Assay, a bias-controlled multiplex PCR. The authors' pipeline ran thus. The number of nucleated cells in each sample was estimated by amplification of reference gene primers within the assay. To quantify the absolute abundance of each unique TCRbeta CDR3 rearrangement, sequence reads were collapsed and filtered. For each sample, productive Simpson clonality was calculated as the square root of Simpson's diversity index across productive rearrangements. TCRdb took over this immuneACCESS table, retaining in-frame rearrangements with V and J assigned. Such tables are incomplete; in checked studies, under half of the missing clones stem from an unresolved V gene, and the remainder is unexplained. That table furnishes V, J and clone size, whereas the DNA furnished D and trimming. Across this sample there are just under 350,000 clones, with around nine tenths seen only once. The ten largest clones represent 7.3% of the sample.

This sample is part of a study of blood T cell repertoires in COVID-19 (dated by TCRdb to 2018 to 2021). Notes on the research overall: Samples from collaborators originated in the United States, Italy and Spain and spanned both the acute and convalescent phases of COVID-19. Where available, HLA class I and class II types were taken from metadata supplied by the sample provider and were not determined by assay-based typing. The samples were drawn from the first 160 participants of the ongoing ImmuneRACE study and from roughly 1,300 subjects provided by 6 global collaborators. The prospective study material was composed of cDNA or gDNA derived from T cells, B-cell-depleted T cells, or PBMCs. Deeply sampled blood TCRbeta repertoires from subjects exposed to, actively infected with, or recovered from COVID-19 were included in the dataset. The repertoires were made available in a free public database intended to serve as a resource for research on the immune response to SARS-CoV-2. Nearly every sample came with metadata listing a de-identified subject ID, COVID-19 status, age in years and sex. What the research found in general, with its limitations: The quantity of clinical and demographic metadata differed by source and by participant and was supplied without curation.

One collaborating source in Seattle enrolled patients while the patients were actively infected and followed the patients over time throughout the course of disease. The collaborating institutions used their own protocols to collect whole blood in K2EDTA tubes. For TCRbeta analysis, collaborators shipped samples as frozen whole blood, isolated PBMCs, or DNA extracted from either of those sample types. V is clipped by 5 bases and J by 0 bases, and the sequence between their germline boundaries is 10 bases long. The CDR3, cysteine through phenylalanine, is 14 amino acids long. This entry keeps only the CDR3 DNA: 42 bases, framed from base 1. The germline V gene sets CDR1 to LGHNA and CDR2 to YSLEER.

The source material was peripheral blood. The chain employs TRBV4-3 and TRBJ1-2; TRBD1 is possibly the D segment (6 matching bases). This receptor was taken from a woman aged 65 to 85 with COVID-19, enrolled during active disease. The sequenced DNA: TGCGCCAGCAGCTCACAGGGAGCTAACTATGGCTACACCTTC. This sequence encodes CASSSQGANYGYTF.